This T cell receptor (beta chain) is drawn from a study of OX40 agonist ivuxolimab in advanced cancers. Comments on this clone: Its cognate antigen is unknown.

The V gene's germline CDR1 is SGHRS and CDR2 YFSETQ. Between the trimmed V and J ends, which lost 0 bases and 0 bases, there was a span of 9 bases. The CDR3 contains 15 residues. Clones were sequenced by immunoSEQ multiplex PCR, and TCRdb holds only the in-frame ones, with some missing. Among tens of thousands of clones listed, 70% to 80% were seen once. Findings of the study overall: The authors did not determine the antigen specificity of the expanded peripheral T cells.

The chain joins TRBV5-1 to TRBJ1-2; D gene ambiguous. The sequence was collected from an adult with an advanced solid tumor such as melanoma, head and neck, liver or kidney cancer. The sample here was CD4+ or CD8+ T cells sorted from blood, taken in a trial of the OX40 agonist ivuxolimab. DNA for the CDR3: TGCGCCAGCAGCTTGGGAGAGAGGACTAACTATGGCTACACCTTC. As protein: CASSLGERTNYGYTF.